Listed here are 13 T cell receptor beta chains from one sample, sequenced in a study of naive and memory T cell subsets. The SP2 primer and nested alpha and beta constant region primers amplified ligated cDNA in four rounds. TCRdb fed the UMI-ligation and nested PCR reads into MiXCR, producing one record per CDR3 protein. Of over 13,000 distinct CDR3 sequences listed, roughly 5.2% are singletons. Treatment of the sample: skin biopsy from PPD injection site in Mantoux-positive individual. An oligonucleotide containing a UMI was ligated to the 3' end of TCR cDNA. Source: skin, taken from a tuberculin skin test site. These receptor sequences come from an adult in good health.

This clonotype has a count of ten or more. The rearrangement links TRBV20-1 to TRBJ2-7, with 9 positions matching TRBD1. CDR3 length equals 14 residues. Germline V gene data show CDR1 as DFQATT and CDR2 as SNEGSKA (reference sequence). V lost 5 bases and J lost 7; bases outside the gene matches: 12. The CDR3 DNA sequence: TGCAGTGCTTTACAGGGGGCGTCGGATCAAGAGCAGTACTTC. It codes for CSALQGASDQEQYF.

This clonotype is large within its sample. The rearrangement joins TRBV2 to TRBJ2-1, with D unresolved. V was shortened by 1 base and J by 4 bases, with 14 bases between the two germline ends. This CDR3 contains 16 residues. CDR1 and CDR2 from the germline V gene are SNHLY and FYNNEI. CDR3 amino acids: CASSEVRLAVYNEQFF. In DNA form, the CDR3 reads TGTGCCAGCAGTGAAGTGCGGTTGGCGGTATACAATGAGCAGTTCTTC.

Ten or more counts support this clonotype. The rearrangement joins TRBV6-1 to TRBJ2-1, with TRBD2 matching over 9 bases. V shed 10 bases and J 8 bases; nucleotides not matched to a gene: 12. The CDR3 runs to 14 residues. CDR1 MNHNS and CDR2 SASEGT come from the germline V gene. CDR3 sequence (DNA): TGTGCCACCACGACAGCGGGGGGATCTGATGAGCAGTTCTTC. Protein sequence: CATTTAGGSDEQFF.

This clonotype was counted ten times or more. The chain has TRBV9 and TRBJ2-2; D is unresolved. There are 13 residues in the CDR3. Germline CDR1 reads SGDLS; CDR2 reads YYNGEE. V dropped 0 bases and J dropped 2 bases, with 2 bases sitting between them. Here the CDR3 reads CASSVGNTGELFF. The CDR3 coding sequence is TGTGCCAGCAGCGTAGGCAACACCGGGGAGCTGTTTTTT.

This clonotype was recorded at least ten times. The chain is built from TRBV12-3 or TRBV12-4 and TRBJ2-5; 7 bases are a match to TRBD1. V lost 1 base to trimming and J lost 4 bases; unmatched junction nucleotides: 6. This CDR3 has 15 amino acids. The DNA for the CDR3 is TGTGCCAGCAGTTTAGGGTTGACAGGGAGAGAGACCCAGTACTTC. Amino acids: CASSLGLTGRETQYF.

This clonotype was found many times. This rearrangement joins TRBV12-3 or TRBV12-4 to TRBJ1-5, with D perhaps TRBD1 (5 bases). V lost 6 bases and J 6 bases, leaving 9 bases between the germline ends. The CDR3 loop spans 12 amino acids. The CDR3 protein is CASRSRGQPQHF. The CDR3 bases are TGTGCCAGCAGATCTAGGGGTCAGCCCCAGCATTTT.

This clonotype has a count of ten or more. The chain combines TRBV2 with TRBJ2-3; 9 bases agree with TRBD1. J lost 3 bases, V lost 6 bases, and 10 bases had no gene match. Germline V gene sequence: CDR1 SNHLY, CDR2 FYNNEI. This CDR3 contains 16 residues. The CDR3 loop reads CASRSGDREGTDTQYF. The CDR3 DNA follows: TGTGCCAGCAGAAGCGGGGACAGGGAGGGGACAGATACGCAGTATTTT.

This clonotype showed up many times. The CDR3 is CASSQDRVEEAFF. For the CDR3, the DNA is TGTGCCAGCAGCCAAGACAGGGTTGAAGAAGCTTTCTTT. J is TRBJ1-1 and V is TRBV6-2 or TRBV6-3; 7 nucleotides match TRBD1. V was pared by 6 bases and J by 8 bases, with 9 bases of the junction left unmatched. This CDR3 comprises 13 residues. CDR1 is MNHEY and CDR2 is SVGEGT in the germline V gene.

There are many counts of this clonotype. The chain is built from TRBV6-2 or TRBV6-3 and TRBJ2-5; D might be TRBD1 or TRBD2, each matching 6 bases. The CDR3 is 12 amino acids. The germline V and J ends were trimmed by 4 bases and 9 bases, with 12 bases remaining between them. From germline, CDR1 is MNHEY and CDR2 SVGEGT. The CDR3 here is CASSFIRGAQYF. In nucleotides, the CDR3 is TGTGCCAGCAGTTTCATTAGGGGGGCCCAGTACTTC.

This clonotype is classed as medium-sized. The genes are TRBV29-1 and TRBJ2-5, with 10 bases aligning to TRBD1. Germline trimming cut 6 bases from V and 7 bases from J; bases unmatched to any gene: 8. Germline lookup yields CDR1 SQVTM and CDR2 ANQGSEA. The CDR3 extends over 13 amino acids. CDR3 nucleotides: TGCAGCGTCGGGACAGGGGATTACGGGACCCAGTACTTC. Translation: CSVGTGDYGTQYF.

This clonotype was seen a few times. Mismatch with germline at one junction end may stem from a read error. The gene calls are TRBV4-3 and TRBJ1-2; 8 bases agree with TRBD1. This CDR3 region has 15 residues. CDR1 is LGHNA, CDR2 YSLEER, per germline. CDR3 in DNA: TGCGCCAGCAGCCAAGGGACAGGGCTTTACTATGGCGACACCTTC. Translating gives CASSQGTGLYYGDTF.

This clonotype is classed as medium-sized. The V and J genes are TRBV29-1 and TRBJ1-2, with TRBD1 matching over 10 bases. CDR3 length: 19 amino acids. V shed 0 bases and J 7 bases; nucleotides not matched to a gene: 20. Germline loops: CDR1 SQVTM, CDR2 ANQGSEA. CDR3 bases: TGCAGCGTTGAAGATCGGAAAACCCCGGGACAGGGGCGTTGGGGTGGCTACACCTTC. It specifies CSVEDRKTPGQGRWGGYTF.

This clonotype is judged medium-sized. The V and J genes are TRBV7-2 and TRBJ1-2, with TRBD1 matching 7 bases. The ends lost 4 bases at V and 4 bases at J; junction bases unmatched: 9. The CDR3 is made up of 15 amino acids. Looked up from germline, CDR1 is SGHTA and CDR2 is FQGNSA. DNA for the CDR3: TGTGCCAGCAGCTATACAGGGGTGCTTGCCTATGGCTACACCTTC. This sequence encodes CASSYTGVLAYGYTF.